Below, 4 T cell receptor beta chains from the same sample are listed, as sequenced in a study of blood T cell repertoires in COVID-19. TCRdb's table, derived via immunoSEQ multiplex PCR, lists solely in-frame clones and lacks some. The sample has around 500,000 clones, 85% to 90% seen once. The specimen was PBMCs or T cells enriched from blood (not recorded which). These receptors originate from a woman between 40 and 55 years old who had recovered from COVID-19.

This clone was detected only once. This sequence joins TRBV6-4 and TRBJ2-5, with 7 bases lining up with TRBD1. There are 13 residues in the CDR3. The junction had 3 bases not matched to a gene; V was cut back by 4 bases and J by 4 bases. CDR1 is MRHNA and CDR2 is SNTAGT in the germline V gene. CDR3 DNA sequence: TGTGCCAGCAGTGGACAGGGCCCAGAGACCCAGTACTTC. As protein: CASSGQGPETQYF.

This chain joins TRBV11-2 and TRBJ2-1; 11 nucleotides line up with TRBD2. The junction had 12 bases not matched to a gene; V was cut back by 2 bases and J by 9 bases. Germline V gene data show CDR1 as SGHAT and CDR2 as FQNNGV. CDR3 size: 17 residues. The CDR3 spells CASSLLTGTSGGSEQFF. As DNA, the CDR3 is TGTGCCAGCAGCTTATTGACCGGGACTAGCGGTGGAAGTGAGCAGTTCTTC.

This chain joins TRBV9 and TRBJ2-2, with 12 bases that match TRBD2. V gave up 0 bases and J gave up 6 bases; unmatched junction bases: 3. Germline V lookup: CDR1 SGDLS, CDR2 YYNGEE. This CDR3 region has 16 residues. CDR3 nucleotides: TGTGCCAGCAGCGTAGCTAGCGGGAGGGCCCCCGGGGAGCTGTTTTTT. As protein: CASSVASGRAPGELFF.

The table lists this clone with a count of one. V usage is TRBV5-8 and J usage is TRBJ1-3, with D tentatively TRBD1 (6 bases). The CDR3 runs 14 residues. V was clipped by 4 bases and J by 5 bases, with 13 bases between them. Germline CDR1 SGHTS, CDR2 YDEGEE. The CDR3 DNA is TGTGCCAGCAGCGGCCAGGGGTTCCGAAACACCATATATTTT. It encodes CASSGQGFRNTIYF.